The T cell receptor beta chain under discussion was sequenced for a study of CXCR3-negative and CXCR3-positive naive CD8 T cells. Whole-study results and caveats: TCR interaction strength was inferred from TRB CDR3 physicochemistry, as CD5 matched across naive subsets. After cryopreservation, expression of CXCR3 was partially reduced, and most assays were run with fresh PBMCs. For memory CD8+ cells diversity was much lower, but both naive subsets had comparably high diversity. A higher hydrophobicity marked the TRB CDR3s of CXCR3-positive naive cells versus CXCR3-negative naive cells.

5' RACE that incorporated UMI labels was used to prepare the TRB cDNA libraries. Following a re-call of the 5' RACE reads, TCRdb has one entry per CDR3 protein and lacks DNA. The listing contains some 150,000 distinct CDR3 sequences. Remarks on this clonotype: What it binds is unknown.

The source material was naive CXCR3+ CD8+ T cells from blood. The subset was: CD45RO-CCR7+CD27+CD95- naive CD8+ T cells expressing CXCR3 (TNR3+). The TCR originated in a human donor in good health. Some clones in this sample may be carry-over from other donors' samples.

The CDR3 loop reads CASSPWDRGLTDTQYF. The V and J genes are TRBV18 and TRBJ2-3; TCRdb's D gene call, TRBD1, goes unchecked for lack of DNA. This CDR3 has 16 amino acids. Looked up from germline, CDR1 is KGHSH and CDR2 is LQKENI.